This T cell receptor beta chain was identified in a study of T cell responses to AZD1222 COVID-19 vaccine (dated by TCRdb to the early 2020s). Some background on the complete study: TCR sequencing was performed for about 250 trial participants, of whom about 200 were given two doses of AZD1222 and some 26 were given two doses of MenACWY control vaccine. Trial participants were enrolled into age subgroups of 18-55, 56-69 and 70-plus years, which contained around 150, 28 and 57 TCR-sequenced participants, respectively. Overall study outcomes, separate from this receptor: Because no samples from the day 14 peak response were available, repertoires could be characterized only after the peak T cell response. Conclusions about previously exposed vaccinees are limited because only five to seven AZD1222 recipients were SARS-CoV-2 seropositive at baseline. Most participants were white British and females outnumbered males, and the authors suggested that clonal diversity may have been underestimated. In the small 56-69-year group, the increase in depth fell short of significance, most likely because of low power. A significant rise in spike-specific TCR breadth and depth was observed after two AZD1222 doses relative to day 0 and relative to MenACWY recipients. CD4 TCRs associated with the vaccine covered the entire spike protein, and the dominant responses were in regions 160-218 and 743-854. Epitopes outside the regions mutated in the B.1.351 and B.1.1.7 variants were reportedly recognized by nearly half of the unique spike-specific TCRs.

The CDR3 regions of human TCRbeta chains were analyzed by immunosequencing. The authors processed their data as follows. TCRs in the repertoires were matched against a reference library of SARS-CoV-2-specific TCRs that had been generated with the MIRA antigen-specificity platform. Breadth was defined as the fraction of unique TCRs that were SARS-CoV-2-associated. Depth was defined as the fraction of total T cells that were SARS-CoV-2-associated. Using the MIRA data, each spike-specific TCR was assigned both to the spike region to which the TCR was reactive and to a CD4 or CD8 class. Log10-transformed breadth and depth values were compared by one-way ANOVA with Sidak's multiple comparisons tests. TCRdb stores this immuneACCESS table with in-frame sequences only. Part of the clones is absent; in the studies checked, under half of the shortfall reflects unresolved V genes, and no reason is known for the rest. D and trimming were read from the DNA, whereas the V and J calls and clone size are those reported in that table. For this sample there are about 130,000 clones; roughly 92% appear just once. Jointly, the top ten make up around 1.1% of the sample.

CDR1 and CDR2 are drawn from the germline V gene: LGHNA, YNFKEQ. Spanning cysteine to phenylalanine, the CDR3 consists of 15 amino acids. Only the CDR3 DNA is retained, 45 bases long and in frame from the first base. V and J lose 0 bases and 0 bases, and a span of 6 bases separates them. The intended sense of this specimen's time point label: about 28 days (+/-7) after the second vaccine dose. AZD1222 recipients whose second dose came at about 4 weeks and those whose second dose came at about 12 weeks were combined into one group, since spike-specific TCR depth and breadth did not differ between the two schedules. Vaccinee samples were obtained from the UK trials COV001 and COV002, which included a single-blind randomized controlled phase 2/3 trial of AZD1222 (ChAdOx1 nCoV-19) in healthy adults. Trial participant PBMC samples were collected at day 0 and day 28 after the second dose for TCRbeta chain sequencing.

Points on this clone: Its antigen remains undetermined. It has no much larger one-base neighbor in the sample; base qualities were not kept.

Sequencing used peripheral blood, obtained 28 days after the second AZD1222 dose. The receptor was isolated from an adult who received the AZD1222 COVID-19 vaccine. The sequence is built from TRBV4-2 and TRBJ1-3; no D gene is confidently identified. The CDR3 protein: CASSQDYRSGNTIYF. The DNA reads TGTGCCAGCAGCCAAGATTACCGCTCTGGAAACACCATATATTTT.